The 3 T cell receptor beta chains below come from one sample, sequenced in a study of shared clonotypes between healthy human individuals. TCRdb keeps only in-frame clones here, not all; method: immunoSEQ multiplex PCR. The sample lists a few million clones; 85% to 95% were seen once. Sequenced material: naive CD4+ T cells from PBMCs. Subset: CD45RA+ positively selected. The receptors were sampled from a man younger than 35 in good health. Some clones in this sample may be carry-over from other donors' samples.

V usage is TRBV5-1 and J usage is TRBJ2-3; 10 bases fit TRBD2. CDR1 SGHRS and CDR2 YFSETQ come from the germline V gene. The ends lost 5 bases at V and 9 bases at J; junction bases unmatched: 15. CDR3 size: 16 residues. CDR3 sequence: CASRQSAASGRRTQYF. CDR3 nucleotides: TGCGCCAGCAGGCAGAGTGCGGCTAGCGGGAGACGCACGCAGTATTTT. The entire variable domain, with the rest obtained from reference TRBV5-1 and TRBJ2-3, is as follows: KAGVTQTPRYLIKTRGQQVTLSCSPISGHRSVSWYQQTPGQGLQFLFEYFSETQRNKGNFPGRFSGRQFSNSRSEMNVSTLELGDSALYLCASRQSAASGRRTQYFGPGTRLTVL.

Comments on this clone: At the DNA level, this CDR3 is encoded by other sequences in the same sample as well. The J gene is TRBJ1-1, the V gene TRBV5-1, with TRBD1 matching 7 bases. CDR3 length equals 14 residues. Germline lookup yields CDR1 SGHRS and CDR2 YFSETQ. V lost 4 bases to trimming and J lost 1 base; unmatched junction nucleotides: 4. The CDR3 nucleotides are TGCGCCAGCAGCAACCGGACAGGGAACACTGAAGCTTTCTTT. It specifies CASSNRTGNTEAFF.

The chain uses TRBV18 and TRBJ2-7, with 12 bases aligning to TRBD2. After removal of 3 bases from V and 3 bases from J, the junction contained 9 bases not matched to a gene. This CDR3 is 17 amino acids long. Per the germline V gene, CDR1 is KGHSH and CDR2 is LQKENI. Written as DNA, the CDR3 is TGTGCCAGCTCACCCTCTCCCGGACTAGCGGGATTCTACGAGCAGTACTTC. This encodes CASSPSPGLAGFYEQYF. Drawing the rest from reference TRBV18 and TRBJ2-7, the complete variable domain is NAGVMQNPRHLVRRRGQEARLRCSPMKGHSHVYWYRQLPEEGLKFMVYLQKENIIDESGMPKERFSAEFPKEGPSILRIQQVVRGDSAAYFCASSPSPGLAGFYEQYFGPGTRLTVT.